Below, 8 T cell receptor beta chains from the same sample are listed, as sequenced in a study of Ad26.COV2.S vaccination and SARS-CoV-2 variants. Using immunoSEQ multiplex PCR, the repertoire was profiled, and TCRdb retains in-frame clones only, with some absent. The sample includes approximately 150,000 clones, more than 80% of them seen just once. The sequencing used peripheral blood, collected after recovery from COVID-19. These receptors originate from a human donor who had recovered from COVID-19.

The CDR3 here is CASSVARTGGNSPLHF. DNA of the CDR3: TGTGCCAGCAGCGTGGCACGGACAGGGGGCAACTCACCCCTCCACTTT. The chain has TRBV9 and TRBJ1-6; 11 nucleotides match TRBD1. The ends lost 2 bases at V and 10 bases at J; junction bases unmatched: 8. Germline CDR1 and CDR2: SGDLS and YYNGEE. The CDR3 has 16 amino acids.

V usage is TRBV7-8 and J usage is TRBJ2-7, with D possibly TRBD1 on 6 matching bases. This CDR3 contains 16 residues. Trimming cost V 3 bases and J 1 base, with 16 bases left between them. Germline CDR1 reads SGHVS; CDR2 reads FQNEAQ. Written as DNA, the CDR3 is TGTGCCAGCAGCTTGGGGTCGACGGGACAATCCTACGAGCAGTACTTC. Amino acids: CASSLGSTGQSYEQYF. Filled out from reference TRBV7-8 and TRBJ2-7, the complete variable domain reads GAGVSQSPRYKVAKRGQDVALRCDPISGHVSLFWYQQALGQGPEFLTYFQNEAQLDKSGLPSDRFFAERPEGSVSTLKIQRTQQEDSAVYLCASSLGSTGQSYEQYFGPGTRLTVT.

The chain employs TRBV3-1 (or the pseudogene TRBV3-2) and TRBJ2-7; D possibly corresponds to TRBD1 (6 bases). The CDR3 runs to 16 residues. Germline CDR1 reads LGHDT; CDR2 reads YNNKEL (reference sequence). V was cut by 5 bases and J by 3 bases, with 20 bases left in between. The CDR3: CASSEARGSPIYEQYF. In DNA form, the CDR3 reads TGTGCCAGCAGCGAGGCCAGGGGCTCGCCCATCTACGAGCAGTACTTC.

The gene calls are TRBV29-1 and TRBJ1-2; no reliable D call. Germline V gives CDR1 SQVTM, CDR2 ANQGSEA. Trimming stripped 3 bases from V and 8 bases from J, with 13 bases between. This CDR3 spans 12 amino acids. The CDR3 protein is CSVELPGPGYTF. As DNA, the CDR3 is TGCAGCGTTGAGTTACCGGGCCCGGGCTACACCTTC.

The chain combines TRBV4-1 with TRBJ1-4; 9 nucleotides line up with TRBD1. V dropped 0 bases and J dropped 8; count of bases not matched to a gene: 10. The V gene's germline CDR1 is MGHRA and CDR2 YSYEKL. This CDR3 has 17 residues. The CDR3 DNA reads TGCGCCAGCAGCCAAGAAGATACAGGGGGCGTTGAGGAAAAACTGTTTTTT. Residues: CASSQEDTGGVEEKLFF.

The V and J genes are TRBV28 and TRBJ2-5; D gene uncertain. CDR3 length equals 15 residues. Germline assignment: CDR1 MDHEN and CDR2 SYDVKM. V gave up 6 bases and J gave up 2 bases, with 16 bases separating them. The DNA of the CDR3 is TGTGCCAGCAGCCACGCCGGAGCAGTTCAAGAGACCCAGTACTTC. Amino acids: CASSHAGAVQETQYF.

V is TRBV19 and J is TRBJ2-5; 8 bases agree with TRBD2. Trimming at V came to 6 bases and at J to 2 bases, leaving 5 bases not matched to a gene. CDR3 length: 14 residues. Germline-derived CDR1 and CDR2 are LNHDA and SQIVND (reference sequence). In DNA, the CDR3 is TGTGCCAGTAGAAGGACTAGCCAGCAAGAGACCCAGTACTTC. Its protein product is CASRRTSQQETQYF.

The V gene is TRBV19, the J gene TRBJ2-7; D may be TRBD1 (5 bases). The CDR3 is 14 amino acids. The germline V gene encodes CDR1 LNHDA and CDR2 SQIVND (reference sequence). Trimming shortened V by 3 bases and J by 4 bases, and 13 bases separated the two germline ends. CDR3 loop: CASSIGVRGYEQYF. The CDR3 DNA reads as TGTGCCAGTAGTATTGGCGTTAGGGGATACGAGCAGTACTTC.